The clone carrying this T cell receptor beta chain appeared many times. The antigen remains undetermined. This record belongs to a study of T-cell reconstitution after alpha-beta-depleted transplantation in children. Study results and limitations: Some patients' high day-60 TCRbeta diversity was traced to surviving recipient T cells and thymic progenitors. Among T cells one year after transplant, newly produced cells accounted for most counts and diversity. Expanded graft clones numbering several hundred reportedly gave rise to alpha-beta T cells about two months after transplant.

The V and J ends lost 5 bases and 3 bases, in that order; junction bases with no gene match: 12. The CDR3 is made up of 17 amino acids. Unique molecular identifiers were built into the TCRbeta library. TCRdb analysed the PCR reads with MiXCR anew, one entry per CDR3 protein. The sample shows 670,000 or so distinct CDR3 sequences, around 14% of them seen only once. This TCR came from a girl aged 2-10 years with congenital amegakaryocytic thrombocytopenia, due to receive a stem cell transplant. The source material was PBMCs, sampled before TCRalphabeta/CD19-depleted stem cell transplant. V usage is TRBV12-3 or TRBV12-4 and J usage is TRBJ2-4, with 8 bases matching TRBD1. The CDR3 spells CASSTRGLIQHKNIQYF. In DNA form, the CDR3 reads TGTGCCAGCAGTACCAGGGGGCTAATCCAACACAAAAACATTCAGTACTTC.